This TCR beta chain came from a study of PD-L1 blockade in urothelial cancer. Trimming at V came to 5 bases and at J to 2 bases, leaving 7 bases not matched to a gene. Germline lookup yields CDR1 SGHRS and CDR2 YFSETQ. This CDR3 is built from 16 residues. Measured with immunoSEQ multiplex PCR; TCRdb has only the in-frame clones, and not every one. The table shows roughly 52,000 clones, with more than 75% occurring only once. The time point was: pretreatment peripheral blood. The chain couples TRBV5-1 to TRBJ2-3; 11 nucleotides align to TRBD2. The specimen comprised PBMCs, sampled around atezolizumab (anti-PD-L1) treatment. The TCR sequence derives from a man aged 45-65 years with urothelial cancer. CDR3 coding DNA: TGCGCCAGCAGAACCATAGCGGGGGGGACCACAGATACGCAGTATTTT. The encoded protein is CASRTIAGGTTDTQYF.